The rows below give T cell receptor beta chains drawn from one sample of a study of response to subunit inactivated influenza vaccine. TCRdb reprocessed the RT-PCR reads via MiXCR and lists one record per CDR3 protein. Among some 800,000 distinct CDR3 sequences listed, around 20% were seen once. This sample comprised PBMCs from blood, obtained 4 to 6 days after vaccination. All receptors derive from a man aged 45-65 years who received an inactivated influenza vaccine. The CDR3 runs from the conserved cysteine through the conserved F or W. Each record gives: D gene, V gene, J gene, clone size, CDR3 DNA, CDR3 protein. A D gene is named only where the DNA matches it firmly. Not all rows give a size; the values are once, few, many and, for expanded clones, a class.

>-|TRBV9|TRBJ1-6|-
TGTGCCAGCAGCGTAGGGTGGGACCCTTTCAATTCACCCCTCCACTTT
CASSVGWDPFNSPLHF
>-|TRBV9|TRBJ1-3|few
TGTGCCAGCAGCCCGGAAGCCTCTGGAAACACCATATATTTT
CASSPEASGNTIYF
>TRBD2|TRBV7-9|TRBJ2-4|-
TGTGCCAGCAGCTTACCCCGACTAGCTCCCCGAGACGACATTCAGTACTTC
CASSLPRLAPRDDIQYF
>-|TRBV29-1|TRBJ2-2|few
TGCAGCGTTATATGGTGGACCGGGGAGCTGTTTTTT
CSVIWWTGELFF
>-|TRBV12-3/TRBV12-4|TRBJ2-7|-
TGTGCCAGCAGTTTCACGGGCAGGGTCTCCTTTTCCTTC
CASSFTGRVSFSF
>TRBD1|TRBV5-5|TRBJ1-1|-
TGTGCCAGCAGCTTCCGACAGGGGCCCCCGAACACTGAAGCTTTCTTT
CASSFRQGPPNTEAFF
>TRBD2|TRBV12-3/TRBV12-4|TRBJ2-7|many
TGTGCCAGCAGTCAAGCGGGAGGAAACTACGAGCAGTACTTC
CASSQAGGNYEQYF
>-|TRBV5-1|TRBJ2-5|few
TGCGCCAGCAGCCCCTCAGGGTCAGAGACCCAGTACTTC
CASSPSGSETQYF
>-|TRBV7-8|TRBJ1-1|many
TGTGCCAGCAGCTTAGCACCGAACACTGAAGCTTTCTTT
CASSLAPNTEAFF
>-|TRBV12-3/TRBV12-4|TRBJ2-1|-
TGTGCCTTCAGTTTAGTCTCCTACAGGGTGAGCTCCTACAATGAGCAGTTCTTC
CAFSLVSYRVSSYNEQFF